Described below is a single T cell receptor (beta chain) sequence and its context. As yet, its antigen is unknown. This sample was included in a study of T cells in localized non-small cell lung cancer. Findings and limits, study-wide: Increased T cell density in blood showed an association with longer overall survival. Of the top 100 tumor clones, median around 62 were in adjacent lung, approximately 28 among its top 100.

TCRdb's table, derived via immunoSEQ multiplex PCR, lists solely in-frame clones and lacks some. The sample consists of about 18,000 clones, over 80% of them appearing once. Germline trimming cut 4 bases from V and 3 bases from J; bases unmatched to any gene: 5. CDR1 is SGDLS, CDR2 YYNGEE, per germline. CDR3 length: 15 amino acids. The TCR comes from a female donor over 55 with stage I lung adenocarcinoma. The sample was peripheral blood, taken before any cancer treatment. The chain couples TRBV9 to TRBJ1-1; 11 nucleotides align to TRBD1. The CDR3 loop reads CASSPRGQGDTEAFF. The CDR3 DNA reads TGTGCCAGCAGCCCCAGGGGACAGGGGGACACTGAAGCTTTCTTT.